This T cell receptor beta chain is from a study of blood T cell repertoires in COVID-19. Study in general: Spain, Italy and the United States supplied samples that represented acute and convalescent COVID-19. T cells, B-cell-depleted T cells, or PBMCs supplied cDNA or gDNA.

Under the authors' procedure: Reference gene primer amplification yielded estimated nucleated cell counts. Using immunoSEQ multiplex PCR, the repertoire was profiled, and TCRdb retains in-frame clones only, with some absent. V and J calls and clone size are given by that table; D and trimming were obtained from the DNA. The sample has some 300,000 clones, around nine tenths seen once. Sequenced sample: peripheral blood. The sequence derives from a man between 65 and 85 years old with acute or convalescent COVID-19.

The CDR3 coding sequence is TGCGCCAGCAGCCAAGATTTAACGGGCAGGGGAAAGAGGGGTGGCTACACCTTC. Encoded protein: CASSQDLTGRGKRGGYTF. V gene TRBV4-3 combines with J gene TRBJ1-2; D may be TRBD1 (6 bases). This CDR3 is 18 amino acids long. V shed 0 bases and J shed 7 bases, with 24 bases lying between them. Per the germline V gene, CDR1 is LGHNA and CDR2 is YSLEER.